This T cell receptor (beta chain) was recorded in a study of CD8 T cells in Susac syndrome. The overall study: Patients with Susac syndrome were, at the time of blood collection, therapy-naive, maintained on corticosteroids, or maintained on intravenous immunoglobulin alone.

Study-level points and caveats: In Susac syndrome, the CD4+ T cell repertoires did not show clonal expansion.

Under recently defined diagnostic criteria, the patients with Susac syndrome qualified as having definite or probable disease. In the case of this clonotype: What it binds is not known.

With random hexamers, 0.5 to 1 ug RNA was reverse transcribed. TCRdb itself ran the immunoSEQ multiplex PCR reads through MiXCR, one entry per CDR3 protein. The sample lists under 200,000 distinct CDR3 sequences, roughly 95% occurring once. Sequenced sample: CD4+ T cells from PBMCs. The receptor's source is a human donor with Susac syndrome.

The CDR3 region has the DNA TGCAGCGTTGTTCGAGCGGGGGGGCTGAATACGCAGTATTTT. This gives the protein CSVVRAGGLNTQYF. This chain links TRBV29-1 with TRBJ2-3, with 10 bases identical to TRBD2. Germline CDR1 reads SQVTM; CDR2 reads ANQGSEA. The CDR3 consists of 14 residues. The V gene end was trimmed by 4 bases and the J gene end by 7 bases; junction bases not matched to a gene: 8.